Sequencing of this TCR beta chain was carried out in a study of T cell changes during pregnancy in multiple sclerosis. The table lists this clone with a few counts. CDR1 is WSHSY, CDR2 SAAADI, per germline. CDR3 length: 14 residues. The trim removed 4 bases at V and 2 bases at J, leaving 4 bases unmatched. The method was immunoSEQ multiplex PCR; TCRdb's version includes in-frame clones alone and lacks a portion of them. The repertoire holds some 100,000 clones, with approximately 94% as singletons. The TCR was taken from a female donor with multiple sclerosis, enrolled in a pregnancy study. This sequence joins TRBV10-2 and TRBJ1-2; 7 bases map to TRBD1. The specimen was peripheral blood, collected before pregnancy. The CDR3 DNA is TGCGCCAGCAGTGCCGGGACAGTGAACTATGGCTACACCTTC. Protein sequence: CASSAGTVNYGYTF.